Described below is a single T cell receptor (beta chain) sequence and its context. TCRdb reprocessed the RT-PCR reads with MiXCR, giving one entry per CDR3 protein. The sample comprises approximately 11,000 distinct CDR3 sequences, 77% of which are singletons, and around 6.8% rests with the top ten. These data belong to a study of yellow fever vaccine responses in identical twins. CDR3 length equals 12 residues. Germline V gives CDR1 SNHLY, CDR2 FYNNEI. V gave up 5 bases and J gave up 1 base, with 5 bases separating them. The TCR sequence derives from a woman aged 18-30 years who received the yellow fever vaccine. This sample comprised T cells from blood (PBMCs), unsorted or a sorted subset (not recorded which), obtained before or after yellow fever vaccination (not recorded which). The V gene is TRBV2, the J gene TRBJ2-5; D is ambiguous. CDR3 amino acids: CASSRVQETQYF. For the CDR3, the DNA is TGTGCCAGCAGTCGGGTCCAAGAGACCCAGTACTTC.